What follows are 29 T cell receptor beta chains derived from one specimen sequenced in a study of blood T cell repertoires in COVID-19. Assay used: immunoSEQ multiplex PCR; TCRdb lists only in-frame clones, some missing. The sample has 200,000 to 250,000 clones, approximately 81% seen once. The sequenced material came from peripheral blood. These receptors originate from a woman of 80 years or more with active or convalescent COVID-19.

The count of this clone is one. This sequence joins TRBV13 and TRBJ1-2; tentative D call: TRBD1 (6 bases). This CDR3 contains 15 residues. The V gene's germline CDR1 is PRHDT and CDR2 FYEKMQ (reference sequence). V was clipped by 2 bases and J by 8 bases, with 18 bases between them. CDR3 DNA sequence: TGTGCCAGCAGCTTAAGGTCAGGGGCAGCTTGGGGCTACACCTTC. It codes for CASSLRSGAAWGYTF.

The chain is built from TRBV6-5 and TRBJ2-5, with 8 bases aligning to TRBD1. Trimming removed 6 bases from V and 4 bases from J; junction bases left unmatched: 4. Per germline, CDR1 MNHEY and CDR2 SVGAGI. CDR3 length: 13 residues. CDR3 sequence (DNA): TGTGCCAGCAGCCGGACAGGGCTAGAGACCCAGTACTTC. Amino acids: CASSRTGLETQYF.

The chain has TRBV12-3 or TRBV12-4 and TRBJ2-7, with D possibly TRBD1 on 6 matching bases. Between the trimmed V and J ends, which lost 4 bases and 6 bases, there was a span of 10 bases. This CDR3 region has 12 residues. The CDR3 DNA reads TGTGCCAGCAGTTCGGCAGGGGCCGAGCAGTACTTC. This sequence encodes CASSSAGAEQYF.

This clone was seen a single time. The chain is built from TRBV5-8 and TRBJ1-5; perhaps TRBD1 as D (6 bases). V lost 4 bases to trimming and J lost 3 bases, with 14 bases between them. This CDR3 comprises 15 residues. Germline CDR1 and CDR2: SGHTS and YDEGEE. The CDR3 DNA sequence: TGTGCCAGCAGCAGGGGACACTATTCCAATCAGCCCCAGCATTTT. As protein: CASSRGHYSNQPQHF.

CDR3 amino acids: CASSRPQLPPEQYF. CDR3 coding DNA: TGCGCCAGCAGCCGTCCCCAACTCCCCCCCGAGCAGTACTTC. The chain couples TRBV10-1 to TRBJ2-7; D is unclear. CDR3 length: 14 amino acids. CDR1 is WNHNN and CDR2 is SYGVQD in the germline V gene (reference sequence). Trimming took 6 bases from V and 6 from J, leaving 18 bases between them.

The chain combines TRBV20-1 with TRBJ2-1; 10 positions agree with TRBD2. The CDR3 has 16 residues. Losses at the gene ends were 3 bases for V and 3 bases for J; bases not matched to a gene: 8. CDR1 is DFQATT and CDR2 is SNEGSKA in the germline V gene (reference sequence). Here the CDR3 reads CSASLQRGGIYNEQFF. CDR3 DNA sequence: TGCAGTGCTAGTCTTCAGCGGGGGGGAATCTACAATGAGCAGTTCTTC.

V and J are TRBV5-6 and TRBJ2-2; D is ambiguous. The CDR3 has 14 amino acids. Between the trimmed V and J ends, which lost 1 base and 4 bases, there was a span of 8 bases. The germline V gene encodes CDR1 SGHDT and CDR2 YYEEEE. CDR3 in DNA: TGTGCCAGCAGCTTGTTCTCCCCCACCGGGGAGCTGTTTTTT. It codes for CASSLFSPTGELFF.

The rearrangement links TRBV11-3 to TRBJ2-7, with D hard to call. The CDR3 contains 15 residues. Per the germline V gene, CDR1 is SGHNT and CDR2 is YENEEA. The V and J ends lost 0 bases and 1 base respectively, with 10 bases between them. The CDR3 spells CASSLDTHVSYEQYF. The CDR3 DNA follows: TGTGCCAGCAGCTTAGATACACACGTATCCTACGAGCAGTACTTC.

This clone showed up just once. This rearrangement joins TRBV6-5 to TRBJ1-5; TRBD1 agrees at 7 bases. Germline V gene lookup returns CDR1 MNHEY and CDR2 SVGAGI. With V trimmed by 4 bases and J by 5 bases, 5 bases remained unmatched. The CDR3 covers 14 residues. The CDR3 DNA reads as TGTGCCAGCAGTTTCGACAGGGACCATCAGCCCCAGCATTTT. Translated: CASSFDRDHQPQHF.

This sequence joins TRBV3-1 (or the pseudogene TRBV3-2) and TRBJ1-5; no definite D call. Trimming removed 0 bases at V and 3 bases at J, with 12 bases between. Per germline, CDR1 LGHDT and CDR2 YNNKEL (reference sequence). This CDR3 region has 16 residues. The CDR3 DNA reads TGTGCCAGCAGCCAAGAGAAGGGCGGGATCAATCAGCCCCAGCATTTT. The encoded protein is CASSQEKGGINQPQHF.

V and J are TRBV14 and TRBJ1-1; weak D call: TRBD1 (5 bases). The CDR3 spans 15 residues. Trimming took off 4 bases at V and 0 bases at J, with 12 bases between the two ends. Germline V lookup: CDR1 SGHDN, CDR2 FVKESK. CDR3 amino acids: CASSRVGGMNTEAFF. CDR3 nucleotide sequence: TGTGCCAGCAGCCGGGTGGGGGGGATGAACACTGAAGCTTTCTTT.

This sequence joins TRBV18 and TRBJ2-7; 13 bases fit TRBD2. The V gene's germline CDR1 is KGHSH and CDR2 LQKENI. The CDR3 consists of 15 residues. V shed 3 bases and J 5 bases; nucleotides not matched to a gene: 4. The CDR3 bases are TGTGCCAGCTCACCCTGGACTAGCGGGAGCAACGAGCAGTACTTC. This translates into CASSPWTSGSNEQYF.

The gene calls are TRBV27 and TRBJ2-1, with 8 bases aligning to TRBD2. This CDR3 region has 16 residues. V lost 6 bases, J lost 7 bases, and 14 bases stayed unmatched. Germline CDR1 and CDR2: MNHEY and SMNVEV (reference sequence). The CDR3 bases are TGTGCCAGCAGCCGCCGGACTAGCTCGGTGCTAAATGAGCAGTTCTTC. This gives the protein CASSRRTSSVLNEQFF.

The chain couples TRBV5-8 to TRBJ2-6, with D unresolved. Germline V gene lookup returns CDR1 SGHTS and CDR2 YDEGEE. The V end was cut by 3 bases, the J end by 0 bases, with 10 bases between. There are 16 residues in the CDR3. The CDR3 loop is CASSSGRLSGANVLTF. CDR3 bases: TGTGCCAGCAGCTCAGGTCGTCTCTCTGGGGCCAACGTCCTGACTTTC.

This chain uses TRBV4-1 with TRBJ2-1, with TRBD2 matching over 9 bases. This CDR3 comprises 20 residues. In germline, CDR1 is MGHRA, CDR2 YSYEKL. V trimming: 0 bases; J trimming: 0 bases; junction bases outside the gene matches: 12. The CDR3 spells CASSQEGGSGRTSSYNEQFF. In DNA, the CDR3 is TGCGCCAGCAGCCAAGAAGGTGGCAGCGGGAGGACAAGCTCCTACAATGAGCAGTTCTTC.

The chain links TRBV3-1 (or the pseudogene TRBV3-2) to TRBJ1-1; D ambiguous. The CDR3 has 13 amino acids. CDR1 is LGHDT and CDR2 is YNNKEL in the germline V gene (reference sequence). Trimming removed 3 bases from V and 5 bases from J, with 10 bases in between. CDR3 in DNA: TGTGCCAGCAGCCAGAAGTTGAGGACTGAAGCTTTCTTT. Its protein is CASSQKLRTEAFF.

This chain uses TRBV28 with TRBJ2-3; perhaps TRBD2 as D (5 bases). The CDR3 is 17 residues long. Germline V gives CDR1 MDHEN, CDR2 SYDVKM. Trimming pared 3 bases from V and 3 bases from J, leaving 19 bases between. The CDR3 region has the DNA TGTGCCAGCAGTTTTCCTATAGCGTTAGGTGGGACAGATACGCAGTATTTT. Translated: CASSFPIALGGTDTQYF.

This clone has a single count. The J gene is TRBJ1-6, the V gene TRBV15; D not resolved. Germline-derived CDR1 and CDR2 are LNHNV and YYDKDF (reference sequence). V lost 2 bases and J 10 bases, leaving 9 bases between the germline ends. The CDR3 contains 13 residues. CDR3 residues: CATSRSYGSPLHF. DNA of the CDR3: TGTGCCACCAGCAGATCATACGGGTCACCCCTCCACTTT.

This chain joins TRBV7-6 and TRBJ2-2, with 7 positions matching TRBD1. Trimming at V came to 5 bases and at J to 5 bases, leaving 14 bases not matched to a gene. This CDR3 spans 17 amino acids. Looked up from germline, CDR1 is SGHVS and CDR2 is FNYEAQ. DNA for the CDR3: TGTGCCAGCAGCGTCCTCCGGGACAGTGCAATAACCGGGGAGCTGTTTTTT. Amino acid sequence: CASSVLRDSAITGELFF.

The J gene is TRBJ2-6, the V gene TRBV9; 7 positions agree with TRBD1. Losses at the gene ends were 3 bases for V and 3 bases for J; bases not matched to a gene: 0. This CDR3 region has 14 residues. Germline CDR1 is SGDLS and CDR2 is YYNGEE. The CDR3 protein is CASSDRGGANVLTF. The CDR3 region has the DNA TGTGCCAGCAGCGACAGGGGTGGGGCCAACGTCCTGACTTTC. Full variable domain (outside the CDR3, taken from reference TRBV9 and TRBJ2-6): DSGVTQTPKHLITATGQRVTLRCSPRSGDLSVYWYQQSLDQGLQFLIQYYNGEERAKGNILERFSAQQFPDLHSELNLSSLELGDSALYFCASSDRGGANVLTFGAGSRLTVL.

This clone has just a few counts. The V gene is TRBV11-2, the J gene TRBJ1-3; D unclear. This CDR3 is 15 amino acids long. Trimming removed 0 bases at V and 1 base at J, with 7 bases between. Looked up from germline, CDR1 is SGHAT and CDR2 is FQNNGV. The CDR3 DNA is TGTGCCAGCAGCTTAGACGGGGAGTCTGGAAACACCATATATTTT. Translating gives CASSLDGESGNTIYF. Looking up the rest from reference TRBV11-2 and TRBJ1-3 gives the full variable domain: EAGVAQSPRYKIIEKRQSVAFWCNPISGHATLYWYQQILGQGPKLLIQFQNNGVVDDSQLPKDRFSAERLKGVDSTLKIQPAKLEDSAVYLCASSLDGESGNTIYFGEGSWLTVV.

The chain couples TRBV30 to TRBJ1-3, with D unclear. Germline CDR1 and CDR2: GTSNPN and SVGIG (reference sequence). V shed 2 bases and J shed 4 bases, with 9 bases lying between them. The length of the CDR3 is 13 residues. CDR3 in DNA: TGTGCCTGGAGTCCAATTTTGGGAAACACCATATATTTT. Translating it yields CAWSPILGNTIYF. Full variable domain (rest looked up from reference TRBV30 and TRBJ1-3): SQTIHQWPATLVQPVGSPLSLECTVEGTSNPNLYWYRQAAGRGLQLLFYSVGIGQISSEVPQNLSASRPQDRQFILSSKKLLLSDSGFYLCAWSPILGNTIYFGEGSWLTVV.

V and J are TRBV5-5 and TRBJ2-7; D might be TRBD1 (6 bases). The CDR3 runs 14 residues. CDR1 and CDR2 (germline): SGHKS, YYEKEE (reference sequence). Trimming removed 4 bases at V and 2 bases at J, with 13 bases between. CDR3 DNA: TGTGCCAGCAGCCCCACAGGGTTTCCCTACGAGCAGTACTTC. Translated: CASSPTGFPYEQYF.

The J gene is TRBJ1-2, the V gene TRBV28; D is ambiguous. Germline V gives CDR1 MDHEN, CDR2 SYDVKM. There are 12 residues in the CDR3. The V gene lost 2 bases and the J gene lost 4 bases, with 5 bases spanning the gap. CDR3 bases: TGTGCCAGCAGTTTACTCGGCTATGGCTACACCTTC. This translates into CASSLLGYGYTF.

This clone has more than one count but fewer than ten. This chain connects TRBV19 to TRBJ1-1; D is ambiguous. Germline CDR1 LNHDA, CDR2 SQIVND (reference sequence). V shed 3 bases and J shed 7 bases, with 9 bases lying between them. The CDR3 contains 12 residues. The CDR3, as DNA: TGTGCCAGTAGTATTGGGCTGAGTGAAGCTTTCTTT. Protein: CASSIGLSEAFF.

The V and J genes are TRBV7-6 and TRBJ2-1; TRBD2 might be the D (7 bases). Trimming stripped 5 bases from V and 10 bases from J, with 18 bases between. CDR1 SGHVS and CDR2 FNYEAQ come from the germline V gene. The CDR3 extends over 14 amino acids. CDR3 in DNA: TGTGCCAGCAGCCCACCCCCGGGGGGCGGCGAGCAGTTCTTC. The encoded protein is CASSPPPGGGEQFF.

Here the CDR3 DNA reads TGTGCCAGCAGCGTCGAGGGTTTTGAGCAGTTCTTC. Its protein is CASSVEGFEQFF. V and J are TRBV9 and TRBJ2-1; maybe TRBD2 (5 bases). V was clipped by 2 bases and J by 9 bases, with 9 bases between them. CDR1 and CDR2 (germline): SGDLS, YYNGEE. The CDR3 loop spans 12 amino acids.

The chain links TRBV5-6 to TRBJ2-5; 12 nucleotides align to TRBD2. In germline, CDR1 is SGHDT, CDR2 YYEEEE. The CDR3 runs 16 residues. Trimming removed 1 base from V and 9 bases from J; junction bases left unmatched: 10. In DNA form, the CDR3 reads TGTGCCAGCAGCTTGTACCGGACTAGCGGGGCCCGGGCCCAGTACTTC. This encodes CASSLYRTSGARAQYF.

The rearrangement joins TRBV11-2 to TRBJ2-3; perhaps TRBD2 as D (7 bases). The germline V gene has CDR1 SGHAT and CDR2 FQNNGV. V lost 5 bases, J lost 1 base, and 19 bases lay in between. The CDR3 runs 17 residues. This CDR3 reads CASSKGVAAGRTDTQYF. The CDR3 DNA reads TGTGCCAGCAGCAAGGGGGTGGCAGCGGGACGCACAGATACGCAGTATTTT.